The 8 T cell receptor beta chains below come from one sample, sequenced in a study of blood T cell repertoires in COVID-19. Clones were read by immunoSEQ multiplex PCR, and TCRdb kept only the in-frame ones, dropping some. The sample shows 200,000 to 250,000 clones, around 83% of them seen only once. The sequenced material came from peripheral blood. The receptors derive from a man aged 50-60 years who had recovered from COVID-19.

On this clone itself: The sample carries other DNA sequences with the same CDR3. This rearrangement joins TRBV5-1 to TRBJ2-3; D remains unclear. V was trimmed by 1 base and J by 0 bases, leaving 6 bases between them. The CDR3 covers 14 residues. Germline lookup yields CDR1 SGHRS and CDR2 YFSETQ. The CDR3 DNA sequence: TGCGCCAGCAGCTTGCCTGGCAGCACAGATACGCAGTATTTT. Translated: CASSLPGSTDTQYF. The whole variable domain, remainder taken from reference TRBV5-1 and TRBJ2-3, is KAGVTQTPRYLIKTRGQQVTLSCSPISGHRSVSWYQQTPGQGLQFLFEYFSETQRNKGNFPGRFSGRQFSNSRSEMNVSTLELGDSALYLCASSLPGSTDTQYFGPGTRLTVL.

The rearrangement links TRBV28 to TRBJ2-5; 13 nucleotides align to TRBD2. The CDR3 runs 16 residues. The V gene's germline CDR1 is MDHEN and CDR2 SYDVKM. V shed 3 bases and J 3 bases; nucleotides not matched to a gene: 4. The CDR3 bases are TGTGCCAGCAGTTTGTTCACTAGCGGGAGGGAAGAGACCCAGTACTTC. It specifies CASSLFTSGREETQYF. Complete variable domain (other parts from reference TRBV28 and TRBJ2-5): DVKVTQSSRYLVKRTGEKVFLECVQDMDHENMFWYRQDPGLGLRLIYFSYDVKMKEKGDIPEGYSVSREKKERFSLILESASTNQTSMYLCASSLFTSGREETQYFGPGTRLLVL.

The V and J genes are TRBV2 and TRBJ2-1; 7 nucleotides match TRBD1. Germline CDR1 reads SNHLY; CDR2 reads FYNNEI. The CDR3 sequence is 15 residues long. The V segment lost 2 bases and the J segment 5 bases; nucleotides outside the gene matches: 6. Written as DNA, the CDR3 is TGTGCCAGCAGTGAAAGCAGGGGGAGTAACAATGAGCAGTTCTTC. This codes for CASSESRGSNNEQFF. Drawing the rest from reference TRBV2 and TRBJ2-1, the complete variable domain is EPEVTQTPSHQVTQMGQEVILRCVPISNHLYFYWYRQILGQKVEFLVSFYNNEISEKSEIFDDQFSVERPDGSNFTLKIRSTKLEDSAMYFCASSESRGSNNEQFFGPGTRLTVL.

The CDR3 bases are TGTGCCACCTTGGAGGGACGTCCGGCCTACGAGCAGTACTTC. This encodes CATLEGRPAYEQYF. This chain uses TRBV6-5 with TRBJ2-7; D might be TRBD2 (6 bases). From germline, CDR1 is MNHEY and CDR2 SVGAGI. V gave up 10 bases and J gave up 2 bases, with 18 bases separating them. This CDR3 is built from 14 residues.

This chain joins TRBV6-5 and TRBJ2-7, with D maybe TRBD1 (6 bases). The CDR3 sequence is 14 residues long. V dropped 2 bases and J dropped 3 bases, with 11 bases sitting between them. Germline loops: CDR1 MNHEY, CDR2 SVGAGI. CDR3 sequence reads: CASSYTPDSYEQYF. The CDR3 region has the DNA TGTGCCAGCAGTTACACCCCGGACAGCTACGAGCAGTACTTC.

This clone has a handful of counts. This chain joins TRBV27 and TRBJ1-6; D remains unclear. Deletions cut 3 bases from V and 6 bases from J, with 9 bases between. The CDR3 covers 14 residues. Germline V lookup: CDR1 MNHEY, CDR2 SMNVEV (reference sequence). CDR3 in amino acids: CASSLRESNSPLHF. The CDR3 DNA is TGTGCCAGCAGTTTGAGAGAATCTAATTCACCCCTCCACTTT.

V gene TRBV5-5 combines with J gene TRBJ1-1; D uncertain. The CDR3 consists of 12 residues. Germline lookup yields CDR1 SGHKS and CDR2 YYEKEE (reference sequence). V lost 3 bases to trimming and J lost 6 bases, with 9 bases between them. The DNA of the CDR3 is TGTGCCAGCAGCTGGGAGGACGCTGAAGCTTTCTTT. As protein: CASSWEDAEAFF.

The chain employs TRBV5-6 and TRBJ1-2; 9 bases are shared with TRBD1. The germline gives CDR1 SGHDT, CDR2 YYEEEE. V dropped 4 bases and J dropped 4; count of bases not matched to a gene: 11. This CDR3 region has 16 residues. Here the CDR3 reads CASSPVGTGSFYGYTF. The CDR3 coding sequence is TGTGCCAGCAGCCCAGTTGGGACAGGGTCTTTCTATGGCTACACCTTC.